Each of the 4 T cell receptor beta chains below was sequenced from the same sample in a study of blood T cells in healthy people across ages. Combining a sample-barcoded 5' primer with a J-beta primer mix, a second PCR ran for 7 to 11 cycles. A single record per CDR3 protein comes from TCRdb applying MiXCR to the 5' RACE reads. Of approximately 730,000 distinct CDR3 sequences in the sample, roughly two fifths were seen once. Sequencing was done on a sample of blood. These receptors originate from a woman aged 60 to 75 in good health.

This chain joins TRBV6-5 and TRBJ2-2; D not resolved. Germline-derived CDR1 and CDR2 are MNHEY and SVGAGI. This CDR3 is 15 amino acids long. The V and J ends lost 2 bases and 4 bases respectively, with 11 bases between them. In DNA, the CDR3 is TGTGCCAGCAGTTACCAGAGTTTCGGCACCGGGGAGCTGTTTTTT. Protein product: CASSYQSFGTGELFF.

The V call is TRBV24-1, the J call TRBJ2-1; 7 positions match TRBD2. V lost 2 bases to trimming and J lost 5 bases; unmatched junction nucleotides: 5. Germline CDR1 and CDR2: KGHDR and SFDVKD. The CDR3 has 15 amino acids. CDR3 nucleotides: TGTGCCACCAGTGATTGGGACGGGGGGAACAATGAGCAGTTCTTC. It codes for CATSDWDGGNNEQFF.

Comments on this clonotype: One end of the junction fails to match germline, which may point to a read error. The rearrangement links TRBV27 to TRBJ1-4; TRBD1 aligns across 8 bases. The CDR3 loop spans 16 amino acids. Germline lookup yields CDR1 MNHEY and CDR2 SMNVEV (reference sequence). The DNA for the CDR3 is TGTGTCAGCAGTGCAGGACAGGGACAATTAAATGAAAAACTGTTTTTT. Amino acid sequence: CVSSAGQGQLNEKLFF.

The chain is built from TRBV29-1 and TRBJ2-3, with D perhaps matching TRBD1 or TRBD2 (6 bases each). From germline, CDR1 is SQVTM and CDR2 ANQGSEA. CDR3 length: 13 amino acids. V was clipped by 8 bases and J by 0 bases, with 12 bases between them. The CDR3 loop is CSQPGASTDTQYF. Here the CDR3 DNA reads TGCAGCCAGCCGGGGGCTAGCACAGATACGCAGTATTTT.